This is a list of T cell receptor beta chains from one sample in a study of cytomegalovirus exposure and HLA in healthy donors. Sequencing was performed with immunoSEQ multiplex PCR; in TCRdb, only in-frame clones are kept and a portion is missing. The sample holds 90,000 to 150,000 clones, approximately 80% seen once. Sample: PBMCs. The receptors were gathered from a man aged 50 to 60 in good health and CMV-seronegative. Both conserved end residues are part of each CDR3. D genes are given only for firm matches. Size is omitted from some rows. Given values are once, few, many or a class for expanded clones.

J gene	clone size	V gene	D gene	CDR3 DNA	CDR3 protein
TRBJ2-2	-	TRBV28	-	TGTGCCAGCAGCAAGACTAGTCCCGGGGAGCTGTTTTTT	CASSKTSPGELFF
TRBJ1-2	-	TRBV28	TRBD1	TGTGCCAGCAGTAAGGGGACAGGGGTTCATGGCTACACCTTC	CASSKGTGVHGYTF
TRBJ1-1	-	TRBV28	-	TGTGCCAGCAGCCCACCTCGGGGACACCCGAACACTGAAGCTTTCTTT	CASSPPRGHPNTEAFF
TRBJ1-1	-	TRBV7-2	-	TGTGCCAGCGCACGGGAACAGTGGAACACTGAAGCTTTCTTT	CASAREQWNTEAFF
TRBJ2-1	-	TRBV7-8	TRBD2	TGTGCCAGCAGCTTATCGCTAGCGGGGTACAATGAGCAGTTCTTC	CASSLSLAGYNEQFF
TRBJ2-1	-	TRBV29-1	TRBD1	TGCAGCGTTGGTCGACAGGGGCCCTACAATGAGCAGTTCTTC	CSVGRQGPYNEQFF
TRBJ1-1	-	TRBV5-1	-	TGCGCCAGCAGCTTGGAAGGGGCTGACACTGAAGCTTTCTTT	CASSLEGADTEAFF
TRBJ1-5	-	TRBV27	-	TGTGCCAGCAGTTTTCGCGGGGGGGATCAGCCCCAGCATTTT	CASSFRGGDQPQHF
TRBJ2-2	-	TRBV19	-	TGTGCCAGTAGTATCACTCCTAGGCCCGGGGAGCTGTTTTTT	CASSITPRPGELFF
TRBJ2-3	-	TRBV7-2	TRBD2	TGTGCCAGCAGCCGACTAGCGGGGGGGCAGACAGATACGCAGTATTTT	CASSRLAGGQTDTQYF
TRBJ2-7	few	TRBV6-6	TRBD2	TGTGCCAGCAGTTACTCGATGGGGCGGGGGAATTACGAGCAGTACTTC	CASSYSMGRGNYEQYF
TRBJ2-7	-	TRBV7-2	TRBD2	TGTGCCAGCAGCTTAGCGGCTAGCGGGAGATTGTACGAGCAGTACTTC	CASSLAASGRLYEQYF
TRBJ1-1	-	TRBV7-6	TRBD1	TGTGCCAGCAGCTCCTGGACAGGGGTAGCCTTCCCTGAAGCTTTCTTT	CASSSWTGVAFPEAFF
TRBJ1-6	-	TRBV19	TRBD1	TGTGCCAGTAGTATAAGGACAGGGGATGGAAGTTCACCCCTCCACTTT	CASSIRTGDGSSPLHF
TRBJ2-1	once	TRBV5-1	-	TGCGCCAGCAGCTTAAGGACAGCCTCCCACTACAATGAGCAGTTCTTC	CASSLRTASHYNEQFF
TRBJ2-7	-	TRBV19	TRBD1	TGTGCCAGTAGTATATCGGGCCAGGGGGCGTTCTACGAGCAGTACTTC	CASSISGQGAFYEQYF
TRBJ2-6	-	TRBV6-5	-	TGTGCCAGCAGCGGGGGTCCTGGGGCCAACGTCCTGACTTTC	CASSGGPGANVLTF
TRBJ1-5	-	TRBV7-6	-	TGTGCCAGCAGCGGCAGGGAAGATCAGCCCCAGCATTTT	CASSGREDQPQHF
TRBJ1-2	-	TRBV9	-	TGTGCCAGCAGCGTAGAGGGGCAGAGCTATGGCTACACCTTC	CASSVEGQSYGYTF
TRBJ2-5	few	TRBV7-2	TRBD2	TGTGCCAGCAGCTTACGCGGGGGGGAAGAGACCCAGTACTTC	CASSLRGGEETQYF
TRBJ1-6	-	TRBV9	-	TGTGCCAGCAGCGTTACAGTTGGATCACCCCTCCACTTT	CASSVTVGSPLHF
TRBJ2-5	-	TRBV27	TRBD1	TGTGCCAGCAGTAAGGGGACAGGGGGTTGGGAGACCCAGTACTTC	CASSKGTGGWETQYF
TRBJ2-5	-	TRBV10-3	TRBD2	TGTGCCATCAGTGGACTAGGGGTAGGGAGGGGTGAGACCCAGTACTTC	CAISGLGVGRGETQYF
TRBJ1-1	-	TRBV10-3	-	TGTGCCATCAGTGAGAGGAGCGAAGCTTTCTTT	CAISERSEAFF
TRBJ2-7	-	TRBV6-1	-	TGTGCCCACAGGGAGATGGGCGAGCAGTACTTC	CAHREMGEQYF
TRBJ2-7	-	TRBV4-1	-	TGCGCCAGCAGCCAAGAACTAACGAGCGGTTCTACCTACGAGCAGTACTTC	CASSQELTSGSTYEQYF
TRBJ2-1	-	TRBV7-9	TRBD2	TGTGCCAGCAGCCTATCTAGCGGGGGGGATGAGCAGTTCTTC	CASSLSSGGDEQFF
TRBJ1-3	few	TRBV11-2	-	TGTGCCAGCAGCCCACTCGGGGGGGCTGGAAACACCATATATTTT	CASSPLGGAGNTIYF
TRBJ2-7	-	TRBV7-6	TRBD2	TGTGCCAGCAGCCTCCTTAGCGGGAGGGTCGACGAGCAGTACTTC	CASSLLSGRVDEQYF
TRBJ1-4	-	TRBV6-1	-	TGTGCCACCTTCGCTAATGAAAAACTGTTTTTT	CATFANEKLFF
TRBJ2-3	-	TRBV19	-	TGTGCCAGCAGATTCACAGATACGCAGTATTTT	CASRFTDTQYF
TRBJ2-5	-	TRBV19	-	TGTGCCAGTAGTTCTAGGATGGGGGGGGCCCAAGAGACCCAGTACTTC	CASSSRMGGAQETQYF
TRBJ1-5	-	TRBV6-6	-	TGTGCCAGCAGACCTGGACAAAGCCTGCAGCCCCAGCATTTT	CASRPGQSLQPQHF
TRBJ2-1	few	TRBV19	-	TGTGCCAGTAGTATTGGGGCAATAAATGAGCAGTTCTTC	CASSIGAINEQFF
TRBJ1-1	once	TRBV28	TRBD1	TGTGCCAGCAGCCGAGGCAGACAGGGACTCCGCGCTGAAGCTTTCTTT	CASSRGRQGLRAEAFF
TRBJ1-5	-	TRBV10-3	-	TGTGCCATCAGTGATGGTTTTGGGGCTCAGCCCCAGCATTTT	CAISDGFGAQPQHF
TRBJ2-1	-	TRBV29-1	-	TGCAGCGTTGAATGGCCTCAGGGCGATGAGCAGTTCTTC	CSVEWPQGDEQFF
TRBJ2-5	-	TRBV6-5	-	TGTGCCAGCAGCTCTACAGAGAAAGAGACCCAGTACTTC	CASSSTEKETQYF
TRBJ2-3	-	TRBV6-5	TRBD2	TGTGCCAGCAGGGTAGCGGGGGGGATAGATACGCAGTATTTT	CASRVAGGIDTQYF
TRBJ2-3	-	TRBV7-2	TRBD2	TGTGCCAGCAGCCGGAATAGCGGGGGGAGCACAGATACGCAGTATTTT	CASSRNSGGSTDTQYF